This T cell receptor (beta chain) was sequenced during a study of blood T cell repertoires in COVID-19. At the level of the study: The samples span acute and convalescent COVID-19 from the United States, Italy and Spain. T cells, B-cell-depleted T cells, or PBMCs supplied cDNA or gDNA.

Authors' processing steps: Using reference gene primer amplification, nucleated cell counts were estimated. The data were produced by immunoSEQ multiplex PCR, yet TCRdb's version contains in-frame clones alone and is incomplete. From that table come the V and J calls and clone size; the DNA was used to work out D and trimming. Seen here are roughly 68,000 clones, roughly 80% observed once, and the top ten hold just under 15%. Enrolment of Seattle patients took place during active infection, and they were followed longitudinally. Trimming pared 4 bases from V and 4 bases from J, leaving 10 bases between. This CDR3 contains 13 residues. From germline, CDR1 is SGDLS and CDR2 YYNGEE.

This clonotype was obtained from a man in his sixties with COVID-19, enrolled during active disease. The chain is built from TRBV9 and TRBJ2-3; weak D call: TRBD1 (5 bases). Sequenced: peripheral blood. CDR3 sequence (DNA): TGTGCCAGCAGCCACCTAGGGGCAGATACGCAGTATTTT. As protein: CASSHLGADTQYF.